This TCR beta chain was found in a study of beta chain features in type 1 diabetes. Study-wide results and limits: Researchers report that Type 1 diabetes patients had moderately but significantly shorter TCRB CDR3s across all four CD4+ subsets. In comparison with healthy donors, patients had naive, central memory and Treg TCRB repertoires that appeared more similar.

Unmatched junction bases numbered 6, after V lost 5 bases and J lost 8 bases. From germline, CDR1 is MDHEN and CDR2 SYDVKM. This CDR3 is 13 amino acids long. The authors reverse transcribed all of the isolated RNA, so sequencing captured expressed TCRB transcripts. TCRdb's copy holds only in-frame clones and misses some; the assay was immunoSEQ multiplex PCR. The profile shows about 160,000 clones, approximately 9% of them singletons. This clone was counted a few times. As yet, its antigen is unknown. The chain employs TRBV28 and TRBJ1-5; TRBD1 agrees at 7 bases. The sequenced material came from central memory CD4+ T cells from blood. The clonotype comes from a woman aged 18-30 years with type 1 diabetes. The CDR3 here is CASSPTGMKPQHF. The CDR3 coding sequence is TGTGCCAGCAGTCCGACAGGGATGAAGCCCCAGCATTTT. The full variable domain, in which reference TRBV28 and TRBJ1-5 provide the parts outside the CDR3, is DVKVTQSSRYLVKRTGEKVFLECVQDMDHENMFWYRQDPGLGLRLIYFSYDVKMKEKGDIPEGYSVSREKKERFSLILESASTNQTSMYLCASSPTGMKPQHFGDGTRLSIL.